The 18 T cell receptor beta chains below were found in one sample sequenced in a study of spatial heterogeneity in lung cancer. Each CDR3 protein is one row after TCRdb ran MiXCR on the 5' RACE reads. The profile shows some 64,000 distinct CDR3 sequences, approximately 8.9% of them singletons. The time point denotes: sample taken at primary tumor resection. Whole RNA from tumor, nontumor lung or frozen PBMC was sequenced unsorted. The sequencing used PBMCs, collected at surgery. Receptors originate from a female donor with early-stage non-small cell lung cancer.

In this sample, this clonotype turned up a few times. The chain is built from TRBV28 and TRBJ2-5; 7 bases line up with TRBD1. This CDR3 is 15 amino acids long. J gave up 4 bases and V 3 bases, and 8 bases lay outside the gene matches. Germline V CDR1 and CDR2: MDHEN, SYDVKM. The CDR3, as DNA: TGTGCCAGCAGTTTTGAGGGGGCCGGATTAGAGACCCAGTACTTC. It specifies CASSFEGAGLETQYF.

This clonotype was counted only a few times. V is TRBV25-1 and J is TRBJ1-6, with a weak D call TRBD1 (6 bases). CDR1 is MGHDK and CDR2 is SYGVNS in the germline V gene. The CDR3 length is 14 residues. Trimming left V 1 base short and J 10 bases short, with 11 bases between. The CDR3 spells CASSEWGAESPLHF. DNA of the CDR3: TGTGCCAGCAGTGAATGGGGGGCGGAATCACCCCTCCACTTT.

This chain links TRBV3-1 with TRBJ1-5; D is undetermined. This CDR3 spans 16 amino acids. Trimming pared 2 bases from V and 1 base from J, leaving 12 bases between. The germline V gene encodes CDR1 LGHDT and CDR2 YNNKEL (reference sequence). The CDR3 DNA follows: TGTGCCAGCAGCCAATATCTCTCTGGGAGCAATCAGCCCCAGCATTTT. Protein product: CASSQYLSGSNQPQHF.

This clonotype was seen at least ten times. The chain is built from TRBV11-2 and TRBJ2-2; D is possibly TRBD2 (5 bases). The V end was cut by 1 base, the J end by 6 bases, with 9 bases between. Germline V gene lookup returns CDR1 SGHAT and CDR2 FQNNGV. This CDR3 contains 14 residues. The CDR3 here is CASSLGGKAGELFF. CDR3 nucleotide sequence: TGTGCCAGCAGCTTAGGAGGGAAAGCCGGGGAGCTGTTTTTT. Complete variable domain (other parts from reference TRBV11-2 and TRBJ2-2): EAGVAQSPRYKIIEKRQSVAFWCNPISGHATLYWYQQILGQGPKLLIQFQNNGVVDDSQLPKDRFSAERLKGVDSTLKIQPAKLEDSAVYLCASSLGGKAGELFFGEGSRLTVL.

The sample holds many counts of this clonotype. This chain connects TRBV28 to TRBJ2-1, with 9 nucleotides matching TRBD1. V lost 5 bases and J lost 6; bases outside the gene matches: 8. Germline V gene sequence: CDR1 MDHEN, CDR2 SYDVKM. The CDR3 contains 15 residues. CDR3 protein: CASSQPGTGTNEQFF. For the CDR3, the DNA is TGTGCCAGCAGTCAACCCGGGACAGGGACCAATGAGCAGTTCTTC.

The genes are TRBV7-6 and TRBJ2-5; D ambiguous. The CDR3 runs 13 residues. Germline V gene sequence: CDR1 SGHVS, CDR2 FNYEAQ. Trimming shortened V by 1 base and J by 3 bases, and 6 bases separated the two germline ends. CDR3 protein: CASSLGPEETQYF. The CDR3 DNA reads as TGTGCCAGCAGCTTAGGACCAGAAGAGACCCAGTACTTC. Filled out from reference TRBV7-6 and TRBJ2-5, the complete variable domain reads GAGVSQSPRYKVTKRGQDVALRCDPISGHVSLYWYRQALGQGPEFLTYFNYEAQQDKSGLPNDRFSAERPEGSISTLTIQRTEQRDSAMYRCASSLGPEETQYFGPGTRLLVL.

This clonotype has just a few counts. V usage is TRBV28 and J usage is TRBJ1-1, with D hard to call. V shed 6 bases and J shed 0 bases, with 8 bases lying between them. The CDR3 has 13 residues. Germline CDR1 MDHEN, CDR2 SYDVKM. CDR3 nucleotide sequence: TGTGCCAGCAGACCTACACTGAACACTGAAGCTTTCTTT. Translation: CASRPTLNTEAFF.

In its sample, this clonotype was seen a few times. The chain joins TRBV5-1 to TRBJ2-3; D may match TRBD1 or TRBD2 (6 bases each). Per germline, CDR1 SGHRS and CDR2 YFSETQ. This CDR3 spans 15 amino acids. Trimming took 4 bases from V and 2 from J, leaving 14 bases between them. Written as DNA, the CDR3 is TGCGCCAGCAGCAGGAGGGGGGAAGACACAGATACGCAGTATTTT. This translates into CASSRRGEDTDTQYF.

DNA of the CDR3: TGTGCCAGCAGCTTGGGGGGGATCCTCAATGAGCAGTTCTTC. Protein: CASSLGGILNEQFF. The genes are TRBV5-4 and TRBJ2-1, with D perhaps TRBD1 or TRBD2 (5 bases each). The germline V and J ends were trimmed by 0 bases and 6 bases, with 10 bases remaining between them. The germline CDR1 and CDR2 sequences are SGHNT and YYREEE (reference sequence). The CDR3 has 14 amino acids.

The chain has TRBV11-3 and TRBJ2-4; D is possibly TRBD1 (6 bases). The CDR3 is 16 amino acids. Per the germline V gene, CDR1 is SGHNT and CDR2 is YENEEA. V lost 5 bases, J lost 1 base, and 15 bases lay in between. The CDR3 sequence is CASSPEGVLAKNIQYF. In DNA form, the CDR3 reads TGTGCCAGCAGCCCCGAGGGGGTCTTGGCCAAAAACATTCAGTACTTC.

The CDR3 spells CASSPSSVGGETQYF. CDR3 DNA: TGTGCCAGCAGTCCCTCTAGCGTCGGCGGGGAGACCCAGTACTTC. This sequence joins TRBV12-3 or TRBV12-4 and TRBJ2-5; D might be TRBD2 (6 bases). The ends were cut back, 5 bases at V and 5 bases at J, with 18 bases in the middle. This CDR3 region has 15 residues.

The V call is TRBV3-1, the J call TRBJ1-5; the D gene is possibly TRBD1 (5 bases). This CDR3 spans 14 amino acids. CDR1 LGHDT and CDR2 YNNKEL come from the germline V gene (reference sequence). V was shortened by 4 bases and J by 1 base, with 8 bases between the two germline ends. The CDR3 region is CASSRGSSNQPQHF. CDR3 nucleotide sequence: TGTGCCAGCAGCCGGGGCAGCAGCAATCAGCCCCAGCATTTT.

A few counts support this clonotype. J is TRBJ2-7 and V is TRBV28; maybe TRBD1 (5 bases). Trimming took 7 bases from V and 4 from J, leaving 20 bases between them. Germline CDR1 MDHEN, CDR2 SYDVKM. The CDR3 is made up of 15 amino acids. The CDR3 DNA sequence: TGTGCCAGCATCACAGGAGACAAGGTCCTTTACGAGCAGTACTTC. Translation: CASITGDKVLYEQYF.

Worth noting for this clonotype: One end of the junction fails to match germline, which may point to a read error. This chain joins TRBV5-1 and TRBJ2-1; TRBD2 matches at 10 bases. The CDR3 length is 16 residues. CDR1 is SGHRS and CDR2 is YFSETQ in the germline V gene. The CDR3 bases are TGCGCCAGCAGCTTGAACGGGGGTGGGACTAGCGCCCTGACCCTCTTC. It yields the protein CASSLNGGGTSALTLF.

This clonotype was recorded at least ten times. CDR3 region: CASSPTGIDEQYV. DNA of the CDR3: TGTGCCAGCAGCCCGACAGGGATCGACGAGCAGTACGTC. J is TRBJ2-7 and V is TRBV12-3 or TRBV12-4, with TRBD1 matching 7 bases. With V trimmed by 6 bases and J by 5 bases, 7 bases remained unmatched. CDR3 length equals 13 residues.

The rearrangement links TRBV5-1 to TRBJ2-2; 8 bases match TRBD2. J lost 4 bases, V lost 0 bases, and 5 bases had no gene match. CDR1 is SGHRS, CDR2 YFSETQ, per germline. CDR3 size: 16 residues. Written as DNA, the CDR3 is TGCGCCAGCAGCTTGGCCGCGGGGGGCAGCACCGGGGAGCTGTTTTTT. Translation: CASSLAAGGSTGELFF.

This clonotype was detected ten times or more. The chain combines TRBV7-9 with TRBJ1-2; possible D gene TRBD1, 5 bases. CDR1 and CDR2 (germline): SEHNR, FQNEAQ (reference sequence). Trimming took off 1 base at V and 0 bases at J, with 6 bases between the two ends. CDR3 length: 14 residues. CDR3 in amino acids: CASSLEGANYGYTF. For the CDR3, the DNA is TGTGCCAGCAGCTTAGAAGGGGCTAACTATGGCTACACCTTC.

The rearrangement joins TRBV15 to TRBJ1-3; D not certain. The CDR3 covers 15 residues. Germline lookup yields CDR1 LNHNV and CDR2 YYDKDF (reference sequence). V was cut by 5 bases and J by 0 bases, with 11 bases left in between. CDR3 in DNA: TGTGCCACCAGCCGCGAGCCCTTCTCTGGAAACACCATATATTTT. Translation: CATSREPFSGNTIYF.